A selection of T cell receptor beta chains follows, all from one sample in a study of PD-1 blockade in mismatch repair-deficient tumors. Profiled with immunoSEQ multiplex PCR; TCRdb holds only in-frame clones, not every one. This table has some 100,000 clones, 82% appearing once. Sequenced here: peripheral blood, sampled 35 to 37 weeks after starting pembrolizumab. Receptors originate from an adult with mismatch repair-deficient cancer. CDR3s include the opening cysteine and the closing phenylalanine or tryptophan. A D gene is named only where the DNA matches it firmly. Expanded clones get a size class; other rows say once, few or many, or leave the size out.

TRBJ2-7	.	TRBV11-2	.	TGTGCCAGCAGCTTCACCTACGAGCAGTACTTC	CASSFTYEQYF
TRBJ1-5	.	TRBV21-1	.	TGTGCCATTAACTATAGCAATCAGCCCCAGCATTTT	CAINYSNQPQHF
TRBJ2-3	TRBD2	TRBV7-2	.	TGTGCCACCCAAACCCAGCGGGGGAGCACAGATACGCAGTATTTT	CATQTQRGSTDTQYF
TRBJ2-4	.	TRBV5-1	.	TGCGCCAGCAGCCCGGATGCGTCCGGAGCCAAAAACATTCAGTACTTC	CASSPDASGAKNIQYF
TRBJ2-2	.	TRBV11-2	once	TGTGCCAGCAGCCAGGGACCTCCCCTCGCCGGGGAGCTGTTTTTT	CASSQGPPLAGELFF
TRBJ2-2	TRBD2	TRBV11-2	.	TGTGCCAGCAGCCAGCCTAGGGCTAGCGGAGCCACCGGGGAGCTGTTTTTT	CASSQPRASGATGELFF
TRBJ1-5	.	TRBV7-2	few	TGTGCCAGCAGCTTAGGGGACGGTAATCAGCCCCAGCATTTT	CASSLGDGNQPQHF
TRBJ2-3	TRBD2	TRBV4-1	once	TGCGCCAGCAGCCAGGGCGGACTAGCTTTGCAGTATTTT	CASSQGGLALQYF
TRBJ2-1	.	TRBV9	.	TGTGCCAGCAGCCCGTCTCCAACTAAAGGTGTGCAGTTCTTC	CASSPSPTKGVQFF
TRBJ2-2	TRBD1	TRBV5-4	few	TGTGCCAGCAGCCCCGGGACAGTGAACGGGGAGCTGTTTTTT	CASSPGTVNGELFF
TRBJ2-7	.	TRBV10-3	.	TGTGCCATCAGTGAAGGGACTGGCTCCTACGAGCAGTACTTC	CAISEGTGSYEQYF
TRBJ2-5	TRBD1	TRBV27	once	TGTGCCAGCAGTTTAAAGGCAGGGGGTGAGACCCAGTACTTC	CASSLKAGGETQYF
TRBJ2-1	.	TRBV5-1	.	TGCGCCAGCAGCTTATCCACGGGAACCCCTTACAATGAGCAGTTCTTC	CASSLSTGTPYNEQFF
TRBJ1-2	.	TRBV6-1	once	TGTGCCAGCAGTGAATGGGATTGGTGGGGGCGGGAAGGCTACACCTTC	CASSEWDWWGREGYTF
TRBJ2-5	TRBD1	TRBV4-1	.	TGCGCCAGCAGCCAAACAGGGGGCGCAAAGACCCAGTACTTC	CASSQTGGAKTQYF
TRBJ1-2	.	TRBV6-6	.	TGTGCCAGTAAGAACTATGGCTACACCTTC	CASKNYGYTF
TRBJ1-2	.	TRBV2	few	TGTGCCAGCAGTGGTGATGGGGAGTACGGCTACACCTTC	CASSGDGEYGYTF
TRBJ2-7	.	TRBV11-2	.	TGTGCCAGCAGCTCTAACCGACGGGAGCAGTACTTC	CASSSNRREQYF
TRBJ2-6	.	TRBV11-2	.	TGTGCCAGCAGCTTTGTTCTCTCTGGGGCCAACGTCCTGACTTTC	CASSFVLSGANVLTF
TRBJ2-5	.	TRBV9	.	TGTGCCAGCAGCGGGACTACAAAGTACCAAGAGACCCAGTACTTC	CASSGTTKYQETQYF
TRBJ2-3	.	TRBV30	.	TGTGCCTGGAGTGGCCCCCGGGGAGGTTTCACAGATACGCAGTATTTT	CAWSGPRGGFTDTQYF
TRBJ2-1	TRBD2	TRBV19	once	TGTGCCACTCAAAGTCAAGCGGGAGGGCCGGTGAATGAGCAGTTCTTC	CATQSQAGGPVNEQFF
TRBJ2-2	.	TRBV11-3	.	TGTGCCAGCAGCTTCCCAGACACCGGGGAGCTGTTTTTT	CASSFPDTGELFF
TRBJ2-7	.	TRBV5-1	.	TGCGCCAGCAGCTTGGGGCTGGGCTACGAGCAGTACTTC	CASSLGLGYEQYF
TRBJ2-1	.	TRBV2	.	TGTGCCAGCAGTTTAGACAGCATCTCCTACAATGAGCAGTTCTTC	CASSLDSISYNEQFF
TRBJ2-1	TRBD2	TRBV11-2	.	TGTGCCAGCAGCTTAGTCCCTAGCGGGACTTACAATGAGCAGTTCTTC	CASSLVPSGTYNEQFF
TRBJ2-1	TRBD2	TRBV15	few	TGTGCCCAGGAAGAGCGGGAGAGGTATGAGCAGTTCTTC	CAQEERERYEQFF
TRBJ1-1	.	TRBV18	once	TGTGCCAGCTCACCACCGGCTCTGTCTGAAGCTTTCTTT	CASSPPALSEAFF
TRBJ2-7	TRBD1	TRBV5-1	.	TGCGCCAGCAGCACAGGGACAGCGGCTAGCTACGAGCAGTACTTC	CASSTGTAASYEQYF
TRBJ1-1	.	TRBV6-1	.	TGTGCCAGCAGGACAGGCAAAATGAACACTGAAGCTTTCTTT	CASRTGKMNTEAFF
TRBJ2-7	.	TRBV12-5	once	TGTGCTAGTGGTTTGGTACTCGGCCAGGGGGGAAGCGAGCAGTACTTC	CASGLVLGQGGSEQYF
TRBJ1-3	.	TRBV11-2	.	TGTGCCAGCAGCTTAGGCAACTCTGGAAACACCATATATTTT	CASSLGNSGNTIYF
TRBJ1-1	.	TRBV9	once	TGTGCCAGCAGCGTAGGGGCAGCTCAGAACACTGAAGCTTTCTTT	CASSVGAAQNTEAFF
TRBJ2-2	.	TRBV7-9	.	TGTGCCAGCAGCCCGGCCGGGGGAAAGAACACCGGGGAGCTGTTTTTT	CASSPAGGKNTGELFF
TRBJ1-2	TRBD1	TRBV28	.	TGTGCCAGCAGGTCGGGACAGTCCAACTATGGCTACACCTTC	CASRSGQSNYGYTF
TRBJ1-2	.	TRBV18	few	TGTGCCAGCTCGCCGAACCGGGAGGGCTATGGCTACACCTTC	CASSPNREGYGYTF
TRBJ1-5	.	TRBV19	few	TGTGCCAGTAGTGGTCGGGAGTCGGGACCCGGCAATCAGCCCCAGCATTTT	CASSGRESGPGNQPQHF
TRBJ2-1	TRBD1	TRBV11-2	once	TGTGCCAGCAGCCGTGGGACAGGGGGACACTACAATGAGCAGTTCTTC	CASSRGTGGHYNEQFF
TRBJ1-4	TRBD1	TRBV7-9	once	TGTGCCAGCAGCCGGAACAGGGGGAATGAAAAACTGTTTTTT	CASSRNRGNEKLFF
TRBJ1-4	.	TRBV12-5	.	TGTGCTAGTGGTTTAGGCAGGGTTGAAAAACTGTTTTTT	CASGLGRVEKLFF
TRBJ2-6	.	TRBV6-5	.	TGTGCCAGCAGAAACCGGGGGCCGGCACTCAACGTCCTGACTTTC	CASRNRGPALNVLTF
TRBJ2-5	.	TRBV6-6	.	TGTGCCAGCAGTTACTCAGGGGAGACCCAGTACTTC	CASSYSGETQYF
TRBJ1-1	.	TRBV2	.	TGTGCCAGCAGTAGAACGGGGGTTCTCACTGAAGCTTTCTTT	CASSRTGVLTEAFF